Listed below are T cell receptor beta chains from one sample, sequenced in a study of beta chain features in type 1 diabetes. Some clones are missing from TCRdb's copy, which holds only in-frame ones; the method was immunoSEQ multiplex PCR. The sample has 70,000 to 90,000 clones, 30% to 40% seen once; the top ten hold over 0.4%. Sequenced input: stem cell memory CD4+ T cells from blood. The receptors were gathered from a woman aged 18-29 years in good health. Both conserved end residues are part of each CDR3. The D gene is left open where the match is weak. A row's size may be missing; if present it is once, few, many or a size class.

>.|TRBV30|TRBJ1-1|few
TGTGCCTGGAGTGCCCGGGACACTGAAGCTTTCTTT
CAWSARDTEAFF
>.|TRBV5-1|TRBJ2-2|few
TGCGCCAGCAGCTTGGCCTCACAGGCAAACACCGGGGAGCTGTTTTTT
CASSLASQANTGELFF
>.|TRBV14|TRBJ2-4|few
TGTGCCAGCAGCCAGGGGCCTAGGGACATTCAGTACTTC
CASSQGPRDIQYF
>TRBD2|TRBV5-4|TRBJ2-1|.
TGTGCCAGCAGCCGCAGCGGGGGGGCGGATGAGCAGTTCTTC
CASSRSGGADEQFF
>.|TRBV19|TRBJ1-5|few
TGTGCCAGTAGTATAGCTGCGGGTCAGCCCCAGCATTTT
CASSIAAGQPQHF
>TRBD2|TRBV6-6|TRBJ2-4|few
TGTGCCAGCAGTTACCGGACTAGAGAGGGAAACATTCAGTACTTC
CASSYRTREGNIQYF
>.|TRBV7-9|TRBJ2-3|.
TGTGCCAGCAAAATCGGCACAGATACGCAGTATTTT
CASKIGTDTQYF
>.|TRBV18|TRBJ2-5|many
TGTGCCAGCTCACCACCCGGGCAAGAGACCCAGTACTTC
CASSPPGQETQYF
>TRBD1|TRBV2|TRBJ2-7|few
TGTGCCAGCAGTGAATCGCGGACAGGTGGGATTTACGAGCAGTACTTC
CASSESRTGGIYEQYF
>TRBD2|TRBV18|TRBJ2-1|few
TGTGCCAGCTCACCGTCGGGACTAGCGGGAGGCGCTGAGCAGTTCTTC
CASSPSGLAGGAEQFF
>TRBD2|TRBV30|TRBJ2-7|few
TGTGCCTGGAGTGTACGCCTAGCGGGATTAAGAAGTGAGCAGTACTTC
CAWSVRLAGLRSEQYF
>.|TRBV28|TRBJ2-5|few
TGTGCCAGCAGCCCATGGGGTGGGGGCCTTATGAAGACCCAGTACTTC
CASSPWGGGLMKTQYF
>.|TRBV30|TRBJ1-2|.
TGTGCCTGGAGTGTACGAACGCGGAGCGGCTACACCTTC
CAWSVRTRSGYTF
>.|TRBV28|TRBJ1-1|.
TGTGCCAGCAGTTCGGCGACGGAGGTTCGAGCTTTCTTT
CASSSATEVRAFF
>TRBD2|TRBV5-1|TRBJ2-2|.
TGCGCCAGCAGCTTGCGCGGGAGGATTACCGGGGAGCTGTTTTTT
CASSLRGRITGELFF
>TRBD1|TRBV6-1|TRBJ2-7|.
TGTGCCAGCAGCCCCGTGGACAGGGGCTACGAGCAGTACTTC
CASSPVDRGYEQYF
>.|TRBV29-1|TRBJ1-2|.
TGCAGCGTTGCCAAAGGTTCGGGGAAAAACTATGGCTACACCTTC
CSVAKGSGKNYGYTF
>.|TRBV5-1|TRBJ1-4|.
TGCGCCAGCAGCTTGGAAGGGGGTGTCAGGCCCCCGTTTTTT
CASSLEGGVRPPFF
>TRBD1|TRBV27|TRBJ1-2|.
TGTGCCAGCAGTAGACAGGGGTCTAACTATGGCTACACCTTC
CASSRQGSNYGYTF
>.|TRBV30|TRBJ1-1|few
TGTGCCTGGAGTGCAGCGGACACTGAAGCTTTCTTT
CAWSAADTEAFF
>.|TRBV25-1|TRBJ2-7|.
TGTGCCAGCAGTGTCGGACAGTCCTCCTACGAGCAGTACTTC
CASSVGQSSYEQYF
>.|TRBV28|TRBJ2-1|.
TGTGCCAGCAGCCGCTACAATGAGCAGTTCTTC
CASSRYNEQFF
>TRBD1|TRBV18|TRBJ2-5|.
TGTGCCAGCTCACCAGCAGACAGGGGAGAGACCCAGTACTTC
CASSPADRGETQYF
>TRBD1|TRBV11-3|TRBJ2-1|.
TGTGCCAGCAGCGATGGGGACAGGGTAAATGAGCAGTTCTTC
CASSDGDRVNEQFF
>.|TRBV6-1|TRBJ1-2|.
TGTGCCAGCTCAGCGACAGGAAAGGACTATGGCTACACCTTC
CASSATGKDYGYTF
>.|TRBV5-1|TRBJ2-2|once
TGCGCCAGCAGCTTGTTACAGGTGATGAACACCGGGGAGCTGTTTTTT
CASSLLQVMNTGELFF
>.|TRBV11-2|TRBJ2-3|.
TGTGCCAGCAGCTTAGATAGGGGGGATACGCAGTATTTT
CASSLDRGDTQYF
>TRBD1|TRBV30|TRBJ1-1|.
TGTGCCTGGAGTGCCCCGGACAGGGGGAACACTGAAGCTTTCTTT
CAWSAPDRGNTEAFF
>.|TRBV6-4|TRBJ1-4|.
TGTGCCAGCACTAAAGACAGCGACGATGAAAAACTGTTTTTT
CASTKDSDDEKLFF
>.|TRBV7-2|TRBJ2-4|few
TGTGCCAGCAGCTTAGCGGGGAGTGGCAACATTCAGTACTTC
CASSLAGSGNIQYF
>.|TRBV29-1|TRBJ2-7|.
TGCAGCGTGGGGGGAACCAACGAGCAGTACTTC
CSVGGTNEQYF
>.|TRBV4-1|TRBJ2-2|.
TGCGCCGGACGGGACACGAACACCGGGGAGCTGTTTTTT
CAGRDTNTGELFF
>.|TRBV5-1|TRBJ2-1|.
TGCGCCAGCAGCTTGAGCGTGGAAACTAGATACAATGAGCAGTTCTTC
CASSLSVETRYNEQFF
>TRBD1|TRBV2|TRBJ1-2|few
TGTGCCAGCATTTTCGGACAGGGGTATGGCTACACCTTC
CASIFGQGYGYTF
>.|TRBV5-1|TRBJ2-3|few
TGCGCCAGCAGCTTTGACAGCTCAGATACGCAGTATTTT
CASSFDSSDTQYF
>TRBD1|TRBV5-1|TRBJ2-6|.
TGCGCCAGCAGTCTGGGGACAGGGAGCTCTGGGGCCAACGTCCTGACTTTC
CASSLGTGSSGANVLTF
>.|TRBV18|TRBJ2-5|.
TGTGCCAGCTCACCAAGATTTGGGGCGCAAGAGACCCAGTACTTC
CASSPRFGAQETQYF
>TRBD1|TRBV10-3|TRBJ1-1|.
TGTGCCATCAGTGAGTGGCAGGGGGACACTGAAGCTTTCTTT
CAISEWQGDTEAFF